Following are 30 T cell receptor beta chains from one sample sequenced in a study of a mutant IDH1 vaccine in newly diagnosed glioma (dated by TCRdb to about 2021). The library came from the immunoSEQ multiplex PCR assay. In its TCRdb copy, this immuneACCESS table keeps in-frame sequences only and misses some clones. Where compared with another copy, unresolved V genes explain less than half of these, and the others have no known cause. This sample comprises approximately 100,000 clones, 70% to 90% of them detected only once. Of the sample, approximately 0.57% is held by the ten largest clones. The label giving this sample's time point can be read as: baseline, week 1 (first vaccination visit). What this sample's treatment or condition label stands for: pre-vaccination baseline after standard-of-care therapy. The sample here was PBMCs, taken from a glioma patient treated with radiotherapy, temozolomide or both. The origin of the receptors is a woman aged 50 to 65 with glioma.

The genes are TRBV15 and TRBJ2-3; D gene uncertain. The CDR3 runs 12 residues. V lost 6 bases to trimming and J lost 2 bases, with 6 bases between them. CDR1 is LNHNV, CDR2 YYDKDF, per germline (reference sequence). The CDR3 sequence is CATSLDTDTQYF. CDR3 in DNA: TGTGCCACCAGTTTGGACACAGATACGCAGTATTTT.

This chain uses TRBV14 with TRBJ2-7, with no clear D. Germline CDR1 is SGHDN and CDR2 is FVKESK. CDR3 length: 10 amino acids. Trimming took 10 bases from V and 4 from J, leaving 8 bases between them. The CDR3 DNA reads TGTGCCATCCCGCCTTACGAGCAGTACTTC. It yields the protein CAIPPYEQYF. Filled out from reference TRBV14 and TRBJ2-7, the complete variable domain reads EAGVTQFPSHSVIEKGQTVTLRCDPISGHDNLYWYRRVMGKEIKFLLHFVKESKQDESGMPNNRFLAERTGGTYSTLKVQPAELEDSGVYFCAIPPYEQYFGPGTRLTVT.

The rearrangement links TRBV28 to TRBJ1-2; perhaps TRBD1 as D (5 bases). The length of the CDR3 is 15 residues. Deletions cut 6 bases from V and 0 bases from J, with 14 bases between. The germline CDR1 and CDR2 sequences are MDHEN and SYDVKM. The CDR3 DNA reads TGTGCCAGCAGCCCACCGGGGGGTCCTAACTATGGCTACACCTTC. This translates into CASSPPGGPNYGYTF.

The CDR3 DNA reads as TGTGCCAGCAGCAGGTTAAAGAATGAGCAGTTCTTC. It specifies CASSRLKNEQFF. The J gene is TRBJ2-1, the V gene TRBV11-2; no firm D call. Germline CDR1 is SGHAT and CDR2 is FQNNGV. The V gene lost 5 bases and the J gene lost 7 bases, with 9 bases spanning the gap. There are 12 residues in the CDR3.

This clone has only a few counts. The chain has TRBV29-1 and TRBJ1-4; D gene unclear. V dropped 4 bases and J dropped 7 bases, with 13 bases sitting between them. The CDR3 loop spans 13 amino acids. CDR1 SQVTM and CDR2 ANQGSEA come from the germline V gene. For the CDR3, the DNA is TGCAGCGTTGTTAAGGGAGGGAGTGAAAAACTGTTTTTT. As protein: CSVVKGGSEKLFF. Full variable domain (rest looked up from reference TRBV29-1 and TRBJ1-4): SAVISQKPSRDICQRGTSLTIQCQVDSQVTMMFWYRQQPGQSLTLIATANQGSEATYESGFVIDKFPISRPNLTFSTLTVSNMSPEDSSIYLCSVVKGGSEKLFFGSGTQLSVL.

The V and J genes are TRBV18 and TRBJ1-1; the match to TRBD1 covers 8 bases. The CDR3 length is 14 residues. Germline values: CDR1 KGHSH, CDR2 LQKENI. J gave up 1 base and V 5 bases, and 3 bases lay outside the gene matches. The CDR3 reads CASSVGQGNTEAFF. DNA of the CDR3: TGTGCCAGCTCAGTTGGACAGGGGAACACTGAAGCTTTCTTT.

The chain links TRBV19 to TRBJ2-2; 9 nucleotides agree with TRBD2. The CDR3 length is 14 residues. The germline gives CDR1 LNHDA, CDR2 SQIVND (reference sequence). The J segment lost 1 base and the V segment lost 6 bases, leaving 0 bases of the junction unmatched. CDR3 in DNA: TGTGCCAGTAGGACTAGCGGGAACACCGGGGAGCTGTTTTTT. This sequence encodes CASRTSGNTGELFF.

There are a few counts of this clone. V gene TRBV25-1 combines with J gene TRBJ2-2; D remains unclear. CDR1 and CDR2 (germline): MGHDK, SYGVNS. Trimming removed 3 bases at V and 5 bases at J, with 13 bases between. The CDR3 extends over 15 amino acids. The CDR3 sequence is CASSDRGRETGELFF. The CDR3 DNA sequence: TGTGCCAGCAGTGACCGCGGACGTGAGACCGGGGAGCTGTTTTTT.

V usage is TRBV29-1 and J usage is TRBJ1-2; D unresolved. The CDR3 totals 13 residues. Germline lookup yields CDR1 SQVTM and CDR2 ANQGSEA. V dropped 0 bases and J dropped 6 bases, with 11 bases sitting between them. Written as DNA, the CDR3 is TGCAGCGTTGAAGAGACGGTCTCTGATGGCTACACCTTC. Its translation: CSVEETVSDGYTF. The variable domain in full, with the rest retrieved from reference TRBV29-1 and TRBJ1-2, is SAVISQKPSRDICQRGTSLTIQCQVDSQVTMMFWYRQQPGQSLTLIATANQGSEATYESGFVIDKFPISRPNLTFSTLTVSNMSPEDSSIYLCSVEETVSDGYTFGSGTRLTVV.

The chain employs TRBV15 and TRBJ2-2; TRBD2 might be the D (5 bases). Trimming left V 0 bases short and J 7 bases short, with 15 bases between. The V gene's germline CDR1 is LNHNV and CDR2 YYDKDF (reference sequence). This CDR3 has 16 residues. The CDR3 here is CATSRDHWGAYGELFF. As DNA, the CDR3 is TGTGCCACCAGCAGAGATCATTGGGGAGCCTACGGGGAGCTGTTTTTT.

The chain combines TRBV11-2 with TRBJ1-1, with TRBD1 matching over 8 bases. Germline CDR1 is SGHAT and CDR2 is FQNNGV. There are 18 residues in the CDR3. V trimming: 4 bases; J trimming: 5 bases; junction bases outside the gene matches: 18. CDR3 region: CASSSLTGTGRTGTEAFF. Here the CDR3 DNA reads TGTGCCAGCAGCTCACTAACCGGGACAGGCCGGACCGGGACTGAAGCTTTCTTT.

This chain connects TRBV4-1 to TRBJ2-7; the match to TRBD2 covers 7 bases. The CDR3 length is 14 residues. Germline CDR1 and CDR2: MGHRA and YSYEKL. The V gene end was trimmed by 1 base and the J gene end by 7 bases; junction bases not matched to a gene: 7. The CDR3 region has the DNA TGCGCCAGCAGCCAAGCTAGCGGCCCATTGGAGCAGTACTTC. It encodes CASSQASGPLEQYF.

CDR3: CASSLGGWQFF. For the CDR3, the DNA is TGTGCCAGTAGTCTAGGGGGGTGGCAGTTCTTC. The rearrangement uses TRBV19 and TRBJ2-1; either TRBD1 or TRBD2 may fit D (6 bases each). The length of the CDR3 is 11 residues. Trimming removed 5 bases at V and 12 bases at J, with 11 bases between. Germline-derived CDR1 and CDR2 are LNHDA and SQIVND (reference sequence).

This chain links TRBV6-1 with TRBJ2-7, with D possibly being TRBD1 (6 bases). Germline V gene lookup returns CDR1 MNHNS and CDR2 SASEGT. The CDR3 totals 14 residues. V shed 2 bases and J shed 3 bases, with 11 bases lying between them. CDR3 amino acids: CASSEIGQYYEQYF. DNA for the CDR3: TGTGCCAGCAGTGAAATTGGACAGTACTACGAGCAGTACTTC.

V usage is TRBV6-6 and J usage is TRBJ2-2; D may be TRBD2 (6 bases). Germline values: CDR1 MNHNY, CDR2 SVGAGI (reference sequence). V gave up 7 bases and J gave up 1 base, with 16 bases separating them. This CDR3 has 16 residues. The CDR3 DNA is TGTGCCAGCAACTTCATAGCGGAAATGAACACCGGGGAGCTGTTTTTT. Translated: CASNFIAEMNTGELFF.

The V and J genes are TRBV29-1 and TRBJ2-7; 13 bases are shared with TRBD2. The junction had 3 bases not matched to a gene; V was cut back by 0 bases and J by 4 bases. Germline CDR1 reads SQVTM; CDR2 reads ANQGSEA. CDR3 size: 15 residues. CDR3 loop: CSVEDPGLAGYEQYF. The CDR3 nucleotides read TGCAGCGTTGAAGATCCGGGACTAGCGGGATACGAGCAGTACTTC.

This chain links TRBV9 with TRBJ1-4, with 7 bases identical to TRBD1. Per the germline V gene, CDR1 is SGDLS and CDR2 is YYNGEE. The CDR3 sequence is 16 residues long. V trimming: 0 bases; J trimming: 8 bases; junction bases outside the gene matches: 10. The CDR3 nucleotides are TGTGCCAGCAGCGTAGACGGGACAGTTCCGATCGAAAAACTGTTTTTT. This translates into CASSVDGTVPIEKLFF.

The rearrangement joins TRBV27 to TRBJ2-1; D is perhaps TRBD2 (5 bases). This CDR3 comprises 15 residues. Germline CDR1 is MNHEY and CDR2 is SMNVEV (reference sequence). Trimming took 3 bases from V and 3 from J, leaving 12 bases between them. The CDR3 DNA follows: TGTGCCAGCAGTTTGGGCGGAGGTGACTACAATGAGCAGTTCTTC. This gives the protein CASSLGGGDYNEQFF.

In regard to this clone: The junction departs from germline at one end; a sequencing error may be responsible. The chain has TRBV7-7 and TRBJ2-7, with a weak D call TRBD2 (6 bases). This CDR3 is 13 amino acids long. Germline V gives CDR1 SSHAT, CDR2 FNYEAQ (reference sequence). Here the CDR3 reads CASSPTSSHEQYF. CDR3 DNA: TGTGCTAGCAGCCCCACTAGCTCCCACGAGCAGTACTTC. The complete variable domain, with remaining parts taken from reference TRBV7-7 and TRBJ2-7, reads GAGVSQSPRYKVTKRGQDVTLRCDPISSHATLYWYQQALGQGPEFLTYFNYEAQPDKSGLPSDRFSAERPEGSISTLTIQRTEQRDSAMYRCASSPTSSHEQYFGPGTRLTVT.

This chain uses TRBV6-5 with TRBJ1-5; 7 nucleotides agree with TRBD1. The germline V gene has CDR1 MNHEY and CDR2 SVGAGI. J lost 6 bases, V lost 6 bases, and 5 bases had no gene match. The CDR3 consists of 13 residues. The CDR3 DNA reads as TGTGCCAGCAGACAGGGGATGGGTCAGCCCCAGCATTTT. Residues: CASRQGMGQPQHF.

The rearrangement uses TRBV7-9 and TRBJ2-1, with 14 bases aligning to TRBD2. V was clipped by 5 bases and J by 8 bases; unmatched bases: 8. Germline-derived CDR1 and CDR2 are SEHNR and FQNEAQ (reference sequence). CDR3 length: 16 amino acids. CDR3 amino acids: CASSPTGTSGRHEQFF. The CDR3 bases are TGTGCCAGCAGCCCAACCGGGACTAGCGGGAGACATGAGCAGTTCTTC.

Only one count was recorded for this clone. The rearrangement links TRBV5-6 to TRBJ2-5; 12 nucleotides match TRBD2. This CDR3 has 18 amino acids. V was clipped by 0 bases and J by 2 bases; unmatched bases: 8. Germline loops: CDR1 SGHDT, CDR2 YYEEEE. This CDR3 reads CASSLGASGRVDQETQYF. The CDR3 coding sequence is TGTGCCAGCAGCTTGGGGGCTAGCGGGAGGGTGGATCAAGAGACCCAGTACTTC.

V is TRBV6-1 and J is TRBJ1-1, with D maybe TRBD1 (6 bases). The CDR3 contains 15 residues. Per germline, CDR1 MNHNS and CDR2 SASEGT. Trimming stripped 8 bases from V and 1 base from J, with 17 bases between. The CDR3 spells CASYRDTGGNTEAFF. The DNA of the CDR3 is TGTGCCAGCTACCGGGACACGGGGGGGAACACTGAAGCTTTCTTT.

The genes are TRBV28 and TRBJ2-2, with D tentatively TRBD2 (5 bases). Germline V gives CDR1 MDHEN, CDR2 SYDVKM. V was trimmed by 8 bases and J by 2 bases, leaving 18 bases between them. The CDR3 spans 16 residues. CDR3 region: CASGPRADHNTGELFF. For the CDR3, the DNA is TGTGCCAGCGGACCTCGAGCGGACCACAACACCGGGGAGCTGTTTTTT.

The sample holds one count of this clone. DNA of the CDR3: TGTGCCAGCAGCGTAGGTTTTGGCGCGGGAGGCGCCGACACTGAAGCTTTCTTT. Its protein is CASSVGFGAGGADTEAFF. V gene TRBV9 combines with J gene TRBJ1-1; the D is unclear. CDR1 SGDLS and CDR2 YYNGEE come from the germline V gene. Deletions cut 0 bases from V and 3 bases from J, with 21 bases between. CDR3 size: 18 residues.

This clone was detected once. V is TRBV2 and J is TRBJ2-2; 8 nucleotides align to TRBD1. Germline V gives CDR1 SNHLY, CDR2 FYNNEI. With 2 bases clipped from V and 4 bases from J, the junction kept 3 bases outside the gene matches. The CDR3 spans 15 residues. The DNA of the CDR3 is TGTGCCAGCAGTGAAAACAGGGGGTCCACCGGGGAGCTGTTTTTT. Protein sequence: CASSENRGSTGELFF.

The CDR3 DNA reads TGTGCCAGCAGTCATGACAGGCCCTATGGCTACACCTTC. Protein product: CASSHDRPYGYTF. The chain uses TRBV6-5 and TRBJ1-2, with D perhaps matching TRBD1 (6 bases). The CDR3 is 13 amino acids. V was shortened by 5 bases and J by 4 bases, with 11 bases between the two germline ends. Germline CDR1 is MNHEY and CDR2 is SVGAGI.

The V and J genes are TRBV9 and TRBJ2-7; the match to TRBD1 covers 7 bases. This CDR3 is built from 13 residues. Germline values: CDR1 SGDLS, CDR2 YYNGEE. V lost 3 bases, J lost 3 bases, and 3 bases stayed unmatched. The CDR3 is CASSEGQNYEQYF. CDR3 nucleotide sequence: TGTGCCAGCAGCGAGGGACAGAACTACGAGCAGTACTTC.

The chain employs TRBV9 and TRBJ1-2; 12 bases line up with TRBD1. There are 17 residues in the CDR3. The V segment lost 4 bases and the J segment 4 bases; nucleotides outside the gene matches: 11. The germline V gene encodes CDR1 SGDLS and CDR2 YYNGEE. The CDR3 DNA reads as TGTGCCAGCAGCCCCCCAGGGACAGGGGGCGGAGGCTATGGCTACACCTTC. This gives the protein CASSPPGTGGGGYGYTF.

The chain has TRBV19 and TRBJ2-7, with D unclear. The CDR3 has 14 residues. V lost 3 bases and J lost 0, with 9 bases in between. CDR1 is LNHDA, CDR2 SQIVND, per germline (reference sequence). The CDR3 bases are TGTGCCAGTAGTATCGACATCGGCTCCTACGAGCAGTACTTC. Residues: CASSIDIGSYEQYF.